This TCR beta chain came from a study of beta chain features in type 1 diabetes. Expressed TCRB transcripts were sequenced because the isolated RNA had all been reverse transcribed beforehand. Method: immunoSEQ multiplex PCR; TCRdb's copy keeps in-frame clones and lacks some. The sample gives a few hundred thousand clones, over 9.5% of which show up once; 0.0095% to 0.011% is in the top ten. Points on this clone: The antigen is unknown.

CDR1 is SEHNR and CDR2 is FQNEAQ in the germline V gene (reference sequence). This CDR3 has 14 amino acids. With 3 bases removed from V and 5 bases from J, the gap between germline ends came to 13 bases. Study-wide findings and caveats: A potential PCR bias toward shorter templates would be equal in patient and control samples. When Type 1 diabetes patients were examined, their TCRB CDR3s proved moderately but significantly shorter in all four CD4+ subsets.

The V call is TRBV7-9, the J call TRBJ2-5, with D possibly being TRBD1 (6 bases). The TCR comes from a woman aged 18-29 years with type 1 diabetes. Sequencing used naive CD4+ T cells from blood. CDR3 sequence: CASSLAGTTETQYF. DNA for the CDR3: TGTGCCAGCAGCTTGGCAGGGACAACGGAGACCCAGTACTTC.